The 30 T cell receptor beta chains below come from one sample, sequenced in a study of T cell repertoires in aging, cancer and after chemotherapy. Multiplex touch-down PCR with TRB-A/B primers amplified rearranged V-D-J TRB sequences. TCRdb called the multiplex PCR reads again in MiXCR, with one record for every CDR3 protein. Of about 7,500 distinct CDR3 sequences in the sample, 30% were seen once. Peripheral blood genomic DNA, not sorted cells or RNA, was the template. The sample comprised blood. The receptors were gathered from a human donor with a blood cancer.

The rearrangement joins TRBV4-3 to TRBJ2-1; 10 nucleotides agree with TRBD2. Germline V gene data show CDR1 as LGHNA and CDR2 as YSLEER. The CDR3 consists of 16 residues. V lost 1 base to trimming and J lost 8 bases; unmatched junction nucleotides: 8. DNA of the CDR3: TGCGCCAGCAGCCAAGGCTTGAGCGGGGGGGCCGATGAGCAGTTCTTC. Translating gives CASSQGLSGGADEQFF.

This chain joins TRBV6-1 and TRBJ1-2; perhaps TRBD1 as D (5 bases). Trimming took 6 bases from V and 4 from J, leaving 9 bases between them. This CDR3 comprises 12 residues. Germline V CDR1 and CDR2: MNHNS, SASEGT. The CDR3 is CASRGDLYGYTF. The CDR3, as DNA: TGTGCCAGCAGAGGGGACCTCTATGGCTACACCTTC.

Within the sample, this clonotype is medium-sized (0.01 to 0.1%). This chain uses TRBV5-4 with TRBJ2-2, with 7 positions matching TRBD1. The CDR3 extends over 15 amino acids. Germline V CDR1 and CDR2: SGHNT, YYREEE (reference sequence). V was pared by 0 bases and J by 4 bases, with 3 bases of the junction left unmatched. The CDR3 sequence: CASSLGQGSTGELFF. CDR3 in DNA: TGTGCCAGCAGCTTGGGACAGGGCTCCACCGGGGAGCTGTTTTTT.

This clonotype has a handful of counts. The chain joins TRBV6-2 or TRBV6-3 to TRBJ2-1; D gene unclear. This CDR3 spans 12 amino acids. V dropped 8 bases and J dropped 0 bases, with 5 bases sitting between them. CDR1 MNHEY and CDR2 SVGEGT come from the germline V gene. CDR3 DNA sequence: TGTGCCAGCGAGAGCTCCTACAATGAGCAGTTCTTC. Amino acid sequence: CASESSYNEQFF.

This clonotype was seen more than once but under ten times. V usage is TRBV15 and J usage is TRBJ1-1; 10 bases fit TRBD1. Germline CDR1 and CDR2: LNHNV and YYDKDF (reference sequence). The CDR3 sequence is 16 residues long. V shed 0 bases and J 8 bases; nucleotides not matched to a gene: 9. CDR3 residues: CATSRDSGTGATEAFF. CDR3 bases: TGTGCCACCAGCAGAGATTCCGGGACAGGGGCGACCGAAGCTTTCTTT.

On this clonotype: A much bigger clone sits one base away, suggesting this may be a read error. This rearrangement joins TRBV6-4 to TRBJ2-3; D gene ambiguous. Germline V gene sequence: CDR1 MRHNA, CDR2 SNTAGT. This CDR3 is 13 amino acids long. V lost 4 bases and J lost 5, with 10 bases in between. The CDR3 region is CASSASGIDTQYF. The CDR3 region has the DNA TGTGCCAGCAGTGCATCAGGCATAGATACGCAGTATTTT.

As for this clonotype: This may arise from a read error, as a much more abundant clone is one base away. The genes are TRBV27 and TRBJ2-6; weak D call: TRBD1 (6 bases). The CDR3 sequence is 15 residues long. From germline, CDR1 is MNHEY and CDR2 SMNVEV (reference sequence). The V end was cut by 4 bases, the J end by 1 base, with 8 bases between. CDR3 sequence (DNA): TGTGCCAGCAGTTACGGACAGTCTGGGGCCAACGTCCTGACTTTC. Encoded protein: CASSYGQSGANVLTF.

This clonotype was seen a handful of times. The chain uses TRBV6-1 and TRBJ2-4; D remains ambiguous. Germline V CDR1 and CDR2: MNHNS, SASEGT. This CDR3 has 14 amino acids. Trimming removed 1 base from V and 8 bases from J, with 12 bases in between. CDR3 loop: CASSEEAETDIQYF. CDR3 sequence (DNA): TGTGCCAGCAGTGAAGAGGCGGAGACGGACATTCAGTACTTC.

This clonotype was seen a handful of times. V is TRBV6-1 and J is TRBJ1-6; perhaps TRBD1 as D (6 bases). Trimming stripped 1 base from V and 9 bases from J, with 10 bases between. CDR3 size: 14 residues. Per germline, CDR1 MNHNS and CDR2 SASEGT. The CDR3 sequence: CASSEEGGASPLHF. The CDR3 DNA follows: TGTGCCAGCAGTGAAGAAGGGGGGGCTTCACCCCTCCACTTT.

This clonotype occurred a few times. This rearrangement joins TRBV6-1 to TRBJ2-1, with no clear D. The CDR3 has 16 amino acids. The V gene lost 1 base and the J gene lost 6 bases, with 16 bases spanning the gap. Germline V gene data show CDR1 as MNHNS and CDR2 as SASEGT. The CDR3 loop reads CASSEGSFLLLNEQFF. The CDR3 DNA sequence: TGTGCCAGCAGTGAAGGGAGCTTCCTCCTCCTCAATGAGCAGTTCTTC.

This clonotype showed up just a few times. V usage is TRBV6-2 or TRBV6-3 and J usage is TRBJ1-1; a possible D gene is TRBD1 (5 bases). The V end lost 2 bases, the J end lost 4 bases, and 11 bases lay between the germline ends. CDR3 length: 14 amino acids. From germline, CDR1 is MNHEY and CDR2 SVGEGT. The CDR3 sequence: CASSYGGSGTEAFF. DNA for the CDR3: TGTGCCAGCAGTTACGGGGGGTCAGGCACTGAAGCTTTCTTT.

This clonotype is termed medium-sized. This chain connects TRBV11-3 to TRBJ1-1; D not resolved. This CDR3 is 14 amino acids long. Between the trimmed V and J ends, which lost 2 bases and 1 base, there was a span of 8 bases. Germline assignment: CDR1 SGHNT and CDR2 YENEEA. CDR3 amino acids: CASSLPGQNTEAFF. CDR3 bases: TGTGCCAGCAGCTTACCTGGCCAGAACACTGAAGCTTTCTTT.

This clonotype is labeled as medium-sized. This rearrangement joins TRBV29-1 to TRBJ1-2, with TRBD1 matching 9 bases. Trimming removed 2 bases from V and 6 bases from J; junction bases left unmatched: 10. The germline gives CDR1 SQVTM, CDR2 ANQGSEA. The CDR3 spans 15 residues. Here the CDR3 reads CSVETPPTGGHGYTF. CDR3 bases: TGCAGCGTTGAAACCCCCCCAACAGGGGGCCATGGCTACACCTTC.

By frequency in the sample, this clonotype is medium-sized. The gene calls are TRBV30 and TRBJ1-6; no firm D call. The germline V gene encodes CDR1 GTSNPN and CDR2 SVGIG (reference sequence). The V gene lost 1 base and the J gene lost 1 base, with 8 bases spanning the gap. The CDR3 is 15 residues long. The CDR3 sequence: CAWSAPVSYNSPLHF. The CDR3 bases are TGTGCCTGGAGTGCCCCTGTTTCCTATAATTCACCCCTCCACTTT.

This clonotype came up a few times. This chain connects TRBV20-1 to TRBJ2-1; D not certain. This CDR3 spans 12 amino acids. Trimming took off 0 bases at V and 12 bases at J, with 12 bases between the two ends. Germline values: CDR1 DFQATT, CDR2 SNEGSKA (reference sequence). The CDR3 loop reads CSAREGAGRQFF. The DNA of the CDR3 is TGCAGTGCTAGAGAGGGCGCCGGTAGGCAGTTCTTC.

CDR3 sequence reads: CAIMLADYNEQYF. In DNA form, the CDR3 reads TGTGCCATCATGCTAGCGGACTACAATGAGCAGTACTTC. V usage is TRBV10-3 and J usage is TRBJ2-1, with TRBD2 matching over 7 bases. The assigned J gene may be wrong: the sequence end matches TRBJ2-7 better. Germline loops: CDR1 ENHRY, CDR2 SYGVKD. The CDR3 contains 13 residues.

By share, this clonotype counts as medium-sized. This chain links TRBV19 with TRBJ2-3, with TRBD2 matching over 7 bases. CDR1 is LNHDA, CDR2 SQIVND, per germline (reference sequence). V lost 5 bases to trimming and J lost 2 bases; unmatched junction nucleotides: 4. CDR3 length: 14 amino acids. CDR3 amino acids: CASSLAAVTDTQYF. For the CDR3, the DNA is TGTGCCAGTAGTCTAGCGGCCGTCACAGATACGCAGTATTTT.

Sample share makes this clonotype medium-sized. The chain combines TRBV6-1 with TRBJ2-1; TRBD1 is a possible D gene (5 bases). From germline, CDR1 is MNHNS and CDR2 SASEGT. V was cut by 7 bases and J by 15 bases, with 19 bases left in between. This CDR3 has 12 amino acids. CDR3 sequence: CASIRLGSGWFF. The CDR3 DNA sequence: TGTGCCAGCATCCGACTTGGGTCAGGGTGGTTCTTC.

The rearrangement uses TRBV30 and TRBJ2-5; 15 nucleotides match TRBD2. From germline, CDR1 is GTSNPN and CDR2 SVGIG (reference sequence). After removal of 1 base from V and 2 bases from J, the junction contained 5 bases not matched to a gene. The CDR3 sequence is 17 residues long. The CDR3 DNA reads as TGTGCCTGGAGTGACCCCGGACTAGCGGGGGGGCAAGAGACCCAGTACTTC. Protein product: CAWSDPGLAGGQETQYF.

This clonotype is medium-sized in the sample. The rearrangement links TRBV5-6 to TRBJ2-3, with D maybe TRBD2 (5 bases). V was shortened by 4 bases and J by 6 bases, with 12 bases between the two germline ends. This CDR3 is 13 amino acids long. Germline values: CDR1 SGHDT, CDR2 YYEEEE. CDR3 loop: CASSVTPGDTQYF. Here the CDR3 DNA reads TGTGCCAGCAGCGTTACCCCGGGGGATACGCAGTATTTT.

The CDR3 region is CASGGTAEGTDTQYF. The CDR3 nucleotides read TGTGCCAGCGGTGGGACAGCAGAGGGTACAGATACGCAGTATTTT. The chain recombines TRBV6-1 with TRBJ2-3; 7 bases are shared with TRBD1. Germline CDR1 is MNHNS and CDR2 is SASEGT. V dropped 8 bases and J dropped 3; count of bases not matched to a gene: 11. The CDR3 runs 15 residues.

The rearrangement links TRBV5-3 to TRBJ2-1, with 9 nucleotides matching TRBD2. TRBV5-3 is an ORF, with its function uncertain. This CDR3 has 17 residues. Trimming at V came to 3 bases and at J to 4 bases, leaving 11 bases not matched to a gene. The CDR3 region is CARSWSVLAGRYNEQFF. The CDR3 DNA sequence: TGTGCCAGAAGCTGGTCCGTTCTAGCGGGGAGATACAATGAGCAGTTCTTC.

V usage is TRBV11-3 and J usage is TRBJ1-1; 7 bases fit TRBD1. After removal of 3 bases from V and 0 bases from J, the junction contained 4 bases not matched to a gene. Per the germline V gene, CDR1 is SGHNT and CDR2 is YENEEA. The CDR3 covers 15 residues. The CDR3 region is CASSFPGQLNTEAFF. CDR3 coding DNA: TGTGCCAGCAGCTTTCCGGGACAGTTGAACACTGAAGCTTTCTTT.

The chain carries TRBV30 and TRBJ1-1, with D possibly TRBD1 on 6 matching bases. This CDR3 is built from 15 residues. Germline values: CDR1 GTSNPN, CDR2 SVGIG (reference sequence). V was cut by 1 base and J by 4 bases, with 16 bases left in between. CDR3 DNA: TGTGCCTGGAGTGGATACAGGGTAGAGGCCACTGAAGCTTTCTTT. It specifies CAWSGYRVEATEAFF.

This clonotype was observed a few times. The chain uses TRBV20-1 and TRBJ2-5, with 10 positions matching TRBD2. CDR3 length equals 14 residues. Trimming removed 5 bases from V and 2 bases from J; junction bases left unmatched: 5. Per germline, CDR1 DFQATT and CDR2 SNEGSKA (reference sequence). CDR3 sequence reads: CSAQDSGGQETQYF. CDR3 sequence (DNA): TGCAGTGCTCAGGATAGCGGGGGGCAAGAGACCCAGTACTTC.

By share of the sample, this clonotype is medium-sized (0.01 to 0.1%). The chain recombines TRBV5-1 with TRBJ2-2; D remains unclear. The V gene lost 0 bases and the J gene lost 7 bases, with 19 bases spanning the gap. Per the germline V gene, CDR1 is SGHRS and CDR2 is YFSETQ. The CDR3 runs to 17 residues. CDR3 nucleotide sequence: TGCGCCAGCAGCTTGGTAGTAGGGCTTCAACCGGGCGGGGAGCTGTTTTTT. This gives the protein CASSLVVGLQPGGELFF.

The rearrangement joins TRBV7-9 to TRBJ1-6; D uncertain. V was shortened by 5 bases and J by 0 bases, with 8 bases between the two germline ends. The CDR3 spans 15 residues. Germline V gene sequence: CDR1 SEHNR, CDR2 FQNEAQ (reference sequence). The CDR3 DNA reads TGTGCCAGCAGCCCCCCTAGCTCCTATAATTCACCCCTCCACTTT. This codes for CASSPPSSYNSPLHF.

The gene calls are TRBV12-3 or TRBV12-4 and TRBJ2-3; D is possibly TRBD2 (6 bases). V shed 7 bases and J shed 2 bases, with 16 bases lying between them. This CDR3 comprises 15 residues. CDR3 amino acids: CASTPGRQNTDTQYF. The CDR3 bases are TGTGCCAGCACCCCGGGGAGGCAGAACACAGATACGCAGTATTTT.

V usage is TRBV19 and J usage is TRBJ1-5, with D uncertain. Germline V gene lookup returns CDR1 LNHDA and CDR2 SQIVND (reference sequence). This CDR3 has 15 amino acids. Trimming removed 2 bases from V and 2 bases from J, with 10 bases in between. The CDR3 DNA reads TGTGCCAGTAGTATAAGCCGGGAGCGCAATCAGCCCCAGCATTTT. Translation: CASSISRERNQPQHF.

The chain carries TRBV12-3 or TRBV12-4 and TRBJ2-7; 11 bases match TRBD2. The length of the CDR3 is 14 residues. The V gene end was trimmed by 8 bases and the J gene end by 2 bases; junction bases not matched to a gene: 5. The CDR3 loop reads CASSGTSGTYEQYF. For the CDR3, the DNA is TGTGCCAGCTCCGGGACTAGCGGTACCTACGAGCAGTACTTC.